This T cell receptor beta chain was documented in a study of early T cells in non-severe SARS-CoV-2 infection. One entry per CDR3 protein results from TCRdb running MiXCR on the 5' RACE reads. The data contain approximately 35,000 distinct CDR3 sequences, 5.7% of them seen just once; the ten biggest clones take up roughly 5%. The CDR3 totals 17 residues. V was pared by 1 base and J by 3 bases, with 18 bases between. Germline CDR1 and CDR2: MGHRA and YSYEKL. This clonotype was seen many times. The sequence came from an adult who was a healthcare worker with PCR-confirmed SARS-CoV-2 infection or an uninfected control (not recorded which). This chain joins TRBV4-1 and TRBJ1-1; D not certain. The sample consisted of whole blood. The chain's CDR3 is CASSQVPGRSEDTEAFF. The CDR3 region has the DNA TGCGCCAGCAGCCAAGTACCTGGACGGTCCGAGGACACTGAAGCTTTCTTT.